The 9 T cell receptor beta chains given below trace back to one sample, sequenced in a study of low-dose radiotherapy and immunotherapy resistance in tumors (dated 2022 in TCRdb). The sample's time point label, in plain terms: after trial treatment. The label giving this sample's treatment or condition can be read as: LDRT plus nivolumab, ipilimumab, low-dose cyclophosphamide and aspirin (RACIN trial). Sequencing used an Illumina HiSeq 2500. To make first-strand cDNA, Superscript III was used along with a set of TRAV- and TRBV-specific primers so that both the TCRalpha and TCRbeta chains were covered. TCRs were amplified with Phusion for roughly 20 PCR cycles using a constant-region primer together with the adapter attached to the V primers. TCRdb ran its own pipeline on the public reads, namely fastp trimming at Q25 and MiXCR clone calling, and kept in-frame beta chains. Merged by CDR3 protein, the rows form single entries marked with the most common genes and DNA. The sample records 75,000 to 95,000 distinct CDR3 sequences, 20% to 25% of which are singletons. In total, the top ten clones hold over 10% of the sample.

The sample here was PBMCs, taken after low-dose radiotherapy plus immunotherapy. The receptors were gathered from a female donor with ovarian cancer.

Ten or more counts support this clonotype. The CDR3 protein is CASSQSYREEYEQFF. CDR3 DNA: TGCGCCAGCAGCCAATCCTACCGGGAGGAGTATGAGCAGTTCTTC. The V call is TRBV4-3, the J call TRBJ2-1; TRBD2 matches 7 bases. Losses at the gene ends were 2 bases for V and 8 bases for J; bases not matched to a gene: 9. Germline V gene lookup returns CDR1 LGHNA and CDR2 YSLEER. The CDR3 runs 15 residues.

Worth noting for this clonotype: The DNA is left out, because the CDR3 cannot be placed on it with certainty; the CDR3 is given as TCRdb lists it. This chain connects TRBV12-3 or TRBV12-4 to TRBJ2-2; the DNA was not compared with TRBD1, the D call given in the table. The CDR3 comprises 15 residues, both ends counted. CDR3 in amino acids: CASSTQGNGELFFFF.

The rearrangement links TRBV6-2 or TRBV6-3 to TRBJ2-1; TRBD2 matches 8 bases. This CDR3 comprises 16 residues. CDR1 is MNHEY and CDR2 is SVGEGT in the germline V gene. J gave up 4 bases and V 3 bases, and 8 bases lay outside the gene matches. CDR3 loop: CASSYWAGGDYNEQFF. DNA of the CDR3: TGTGCCAGCAGTTATTGGGCGGGAGGAGATTACAATGAGCAGTTCTTC.

As DNA, the CDR3 is TGTGCCAGCAAGGGCCGGGACAGGGCCAACACTGAAGCTTTCTTT. Encoded protein: CASKGRDRANTEAFF. The J gene is TRBJ1-1, the V gene TRBV2, with TRBD1 identical over 9 bases. Germline V CDR1 and CDR2: SNHLY, FYNNEI. V lost 7 bases to trimming and J lost 2 bases; unmatched junction nucleotides: 8. CDR3 length: 15 amino acids.

This clonotype showed up many times. CDR3 sequence: CASSYSNDREQYF. As DNA, the CDR3 is TGTGCCAGCAGTTACTCGAATGATCGGGAGCAGTACTTC. V and J are TRBV6-6 and TRBJ2-7; D is ambiguous. The CDR3 runs 13 residues. CDR1 MNHNY and CDR2 SVGAGI come from the germline V gene (reference sequence). Trimming took off 0 bases at V and 7 bases at J, with 10 bases between the two ends.

This clonotype was counted many times. The genes are TRBV7-3 and TRBJ1-2; 7 positions match TRBD1. The CDR3 has 14 amino acids. Germline V lookup: CDR1 SGHTA, CDR2 FQGTGA. After removal of 5 bases from V and 4 bases from J, the junction contained 7 bases not matched to a gene. The CDR3 here is CASSTTGEGYGYTF. The DNA of the CDR3 is TGTGCCAGCAGCACTACAGGGGAGGGCTATGGCTACACCTTC.

This clonotype was counted ten times or more. This chain connects TRBV5-1 to TRBJ2-5; 12 bases line up with TRBD2. Germline V gives CDR1 SGHRS, CDR2 YFSETQ. The J segment lost 3 bases and the V segment lost 2 bases, leaving 5 bases of the junction unmatched. The CDR3 loop spans 16 amino acids. CDR3 coding DNA: TGCGCCAGCAGCTTTGGACTAGCGGGAATAGAAGAGACCCAGTACTTC. This sequence encodes CASSFGLAGIEETQYF.

Concerning this clonotype itself: A far more abundant clone sits one base away, making this likely a read error. V is TRBV5-3 and J is TRBJ2-1; D not certain. TRBV5-3 is filed as an ORF, its function uncertain. V was pared by 9 bases and J by 8 bases, with 18 bases between. The CDR3 runs to 13 residues. The CDR3 loop reads CAISHPGRDEQFF. Here the CDR3 DNA reads TGTGCCATCAGCCACCCTGGAAGGGATGAGCAGTTCTTC.

The rearrangement uses TRBV29-1 and TRBJ2-7, with D hard to call. V was shortened by 6 bases and J by 3 bases, with 9 bases between the two germline ends. CDR3 length equals 11 residues. CDR1 SQVTM and CDR2 ANQGSEA come from the germline V gene. The CDR3 loop is CSVKGYYEQYF. For the CDR3, the DNA is TGCAGCGTCAAGGGTTACTACGAGCAGTACTTC.